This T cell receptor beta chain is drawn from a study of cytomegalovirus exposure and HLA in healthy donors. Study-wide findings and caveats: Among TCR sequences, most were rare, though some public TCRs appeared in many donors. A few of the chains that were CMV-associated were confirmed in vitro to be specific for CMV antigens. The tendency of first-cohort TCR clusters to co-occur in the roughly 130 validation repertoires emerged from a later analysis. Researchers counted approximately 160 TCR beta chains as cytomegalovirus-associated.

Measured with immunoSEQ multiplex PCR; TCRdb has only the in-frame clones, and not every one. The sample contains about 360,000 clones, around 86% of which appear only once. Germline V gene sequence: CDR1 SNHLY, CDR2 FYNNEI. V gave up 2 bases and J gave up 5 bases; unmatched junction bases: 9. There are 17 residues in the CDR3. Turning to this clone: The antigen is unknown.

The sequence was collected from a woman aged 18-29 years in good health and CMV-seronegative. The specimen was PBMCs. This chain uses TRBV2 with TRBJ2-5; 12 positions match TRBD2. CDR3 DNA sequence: TGTGCCAGCAGTGAACGACGCGAGCTAGCGGGAGGGGAGACCCAGTACTTC. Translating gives CASSERRELAGGETQYF.